This T cell receptor (beta chain) was obtained from a study of cytomegalovirus exposure and HLA in healthy donors. The study, taken as a whole, reports: In all likelihood, a cluster of highly shared sequence variants was a sequencing artifact. When a later analysis compared HLA-associated TCR beta chains with equally common others, the HLA-associated chains turned out to be more clonally expanded and to have lower generation probabilities. When a later analysis was performed, an Asian-associated ancestry cluster reportedly had fewer N-insertions than the approximately 700-donor mean. Some V segments could not be told apart, so they were left out, TRBV6-2 and TRBV6-3 among them.

The PCR employed 60 Vbeta primers together with 13 Jbeta primers. Sequencing used immunoSEQ multiplex PCR; TCRdb keeps in-frame clones, though not all of them. The sample holds some 160,000 clones, roughly 70% seen once. This CDR3 has 13 residues. Germline V gene lookup returns CDR1 LGHNA and CDR2 YNFKEQ. The V end lost 0 bases, the J end lost 12 bases, and 12 bases lay between the germline ends. This clone was counted a single time. Antigen: not known. The chain couples TRBV4-2 to TRBJ2-1, with D tentatively TRBD1 (6 bases). The sequence came from a woman aged 40 to 50 in good health and CMV-seronegative. The sequencing input was PBMCs. The CDR3 DNA reads as TGTGCCAGCAGCCAAGAAACAGGGTCCGGGCAGTTCTTC. Translation gives CASSQETGSGQFF.